This T cell receptor (beta chain) was identified during a study of cytomegalovirus exposure and HLA in healthy donors. Germline V CDR1 and CDR2: KGHSH, LQKENI. CDR3 length: 13 amino acids. Trimming took 6 bases from V and 3 from J, leaving 11 bases between them. Amplification used 60 Vbeta primers and 13 Jbeta primers. TCRdb's copy holds only in-frame clones and misses some; the assay was immunoSEQ multiplex PCR. Of about 110,000 clones in the sample, approximately 80% were seen once. General study findings and limits: Sequencing had likely introduced a cluster of highly shared sequence variants as an artifact. Links to common viral pathogens appeared, in a later analysis, for several of the most significant clusters. A link between a missense DCLRE1C variant and TCR beta V- and J-gene trimming emerged from a later analysis.

A word on this clone: Its target is unknown.

The rearrangement links TRBV18 to TRBJ1-2; the D gene is possibly TRBD1 (5 bases). Sequenced input: PBMCs. This clonotype was sampled from a woman aged 18-35 years in good health and CMV-seropositive. The CDR3 DNA reads TGTGCCAGCTCGGAGGGAGGGGACTATGGCTACACCTTC. It is translated as CASSEGGDYGYTF.